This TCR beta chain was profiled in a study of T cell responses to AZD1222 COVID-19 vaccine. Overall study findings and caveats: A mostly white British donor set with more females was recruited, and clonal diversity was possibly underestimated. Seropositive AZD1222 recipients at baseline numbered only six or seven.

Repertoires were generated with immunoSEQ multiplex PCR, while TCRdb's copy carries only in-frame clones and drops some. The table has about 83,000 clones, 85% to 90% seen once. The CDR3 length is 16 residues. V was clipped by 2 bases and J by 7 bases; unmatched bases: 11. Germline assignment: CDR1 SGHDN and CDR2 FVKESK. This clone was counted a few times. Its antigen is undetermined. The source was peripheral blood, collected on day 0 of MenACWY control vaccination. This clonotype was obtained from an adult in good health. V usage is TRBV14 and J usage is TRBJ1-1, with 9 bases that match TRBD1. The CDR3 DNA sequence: TGTGCCAGCAGCCAATCGGGACAGGGCATTTCGTTTGAAGCTTTCTTT. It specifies CASSQSGQGISFEAFF.